This T cell receptor beta chain was recovered during a study of cytomegalovirus exposure and HLA in healthy donors (dated by TCRdb to 2016 to 2017). Study-wide context: The roughly 700 repertoires of the first cohort and the 120 or so validation repertoires were produced on the same platform, according to a later analysis. The study aimed to test whether signatures of past pathogen exposure could be identified by cataloging public T cell receptors. In addition to the first cohort of 666 subjects, a separate validation cohort of 120 different subjects was used. The study combined high-throughput TCR immunosequencing, statistical association of individual TCRs with disease status, and machine learning to predict cytomegalovirus infection status.

The CDR3 holds 13 amino acids from the cysteine to the phenylalanine. Of all the DNA, just the CDR3 is kept, 39 bases in frame from base 1. Deletion took 4 bases off V and 5 bases off J, with a span of 11 bases between the germline ends. The germline V gene (reference sequence) gives CDR1 as LNHDA and CDR2 as SQIVND. For this clone: Its cognate antigen has yet to be identified. No per-base quality is available; no much larger clone lies one base away.

Study-wide conclusions, independent of this receptor: Of the cluster scores, about 94% were above 0 in a later analysis, which found that TCRs clustered in the first cohort also tended to co-occur in the approximately 120 validation repertoires. It was suggested by the authors that the approach could potentially be generalized to other disease states and immunological phenotypes. In vitro tests confirmed that three of the cytomegalovirus-associated TCR beta chains recognize cytomegalovirus antigens. In both the original and validation cohorts, the classifier was reported to diagnose cytomegalovirus status with high specificity and sensitivity. The validation cohort had no HLA typing available for a later analysis, so co-occurrence within that cohort was assessed over all 130 or so repertoires. Most TCR sequences were seen in very few donors, while some public TCRs were found in many individuals. A total of about 180 TCR beta chains were listed by the study as associated with cytomegalovirus.

The protocol used for the library was the immunoSEQ multiplex PCR assay. The authors' pipeline ran thus. A statistical classification framework was built for diagnosing cytomegalovirus status from the catalog of TCR beta chain sequences. TCRdb limited this immuneACCESS table to in-frame rearrangements with V and J called. A share of clones is missing; checked studies link under half to unresolved V genes, and the rest is unexplained. V and J calls and clone size are as listed in that table; D and trimming were resolved from the DNA. For this sample the table gives about 50,000 clones, of which roughly 92% were detected only once. In total, the top ten clones hold approximately 1.4% of the sample. Separate from the approximately 670-subject first cohort, the validation cohort of 120 subjects was the group to which the donors belonged.

The chain couples TRBV19 to TRBJ2-5; a weak D assignment points to TRBD1 (5 bases agree). The clonotype comes from a man younger than 35 in good health and CMV-seronegative. The specimen was PBMCs. The base sequence is TGTGCCAGTAGTACCTTAGCAGGGGAGACCCAGTACTTC. Translation gives CASSTLAGETQYF.